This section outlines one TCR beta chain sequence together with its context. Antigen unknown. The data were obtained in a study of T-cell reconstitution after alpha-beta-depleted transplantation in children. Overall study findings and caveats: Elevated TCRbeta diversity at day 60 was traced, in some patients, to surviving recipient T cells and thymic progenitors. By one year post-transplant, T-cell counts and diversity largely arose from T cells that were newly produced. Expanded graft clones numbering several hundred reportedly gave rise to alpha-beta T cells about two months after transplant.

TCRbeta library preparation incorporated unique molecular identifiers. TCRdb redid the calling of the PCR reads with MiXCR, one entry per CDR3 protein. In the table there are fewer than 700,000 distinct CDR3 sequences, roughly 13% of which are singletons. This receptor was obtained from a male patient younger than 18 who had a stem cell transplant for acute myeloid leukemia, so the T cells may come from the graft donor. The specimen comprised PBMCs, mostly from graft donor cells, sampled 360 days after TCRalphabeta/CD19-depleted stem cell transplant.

The CDR3: CASSVVRQGVDTQYF. CDR3 sequence (DNA): TGTGCCAGCAGCGTAGTCCGACAGGGGGTAGATACGCAGTATTTT. The chain combines TRBV9 with TRBJ2-3, with 9 positions matching TRBD1. In germline, CDR1 is SGDLS, CDR2 YYNGEE. Trimming at V came to 0 bases and at J to 5 bases, leaving 4 bases not matched to a gene. The CDR3 is made up of 15 amino acids.